The entry below describes one T cell receptor (beta chain). Its antigen is not identified. Expressed TCRB transcripts got sequenced, as all isolated RNA was reverse transcribed. Data came from immunoSEQ multiplex PCR; TCRdb stores just in-frame clones and leaves some out. Here the sample spans about 350,000 clones, about 18% being singletons. The V end lost 10 bases, the J end lost 3 bases, and 19 bases lay between the germline ends. Germline-derived CDR1 and CDR2 are LNHDA and SQIVND (reference sequence). The CDR3 consists of 14 residues. This entry is derived from a study of beta chain features in type 1 diabetes. Study outcomes and limitations: Possible PCR preference for shorter templates applied equally to patients and controls.

The V gene is TRBV19, the J gene TRBJ2-7; no definite D call. Sequencing used naive CD4+ T cells from blood. The receptor comes from a woman aged 18-30 years in good health. CDR3 nucleotide sequence: TGTGCCACCTCCGCCCAGGTGGGTTTCTACGAGCAGTACTTC. It translates to CATSAQVGFYEQYF.